The entry that follows covers one T cell receptor beta chain sequence. The target antigen is unknown. The table came from immunoSEQ multiplex PCR; TCRdb's copy has only in-frame clones and leaves some out. Among about 84,000 clones, around 85% were seen once, and the ten largest hold 4.5% to 7%. The data belong to a study of identifying expanded T cells in peripheral blood. Study conclusions and caveats: Roughly two-week clone count variance significantly increased as total template count grew. About 1.2 clones differed between technical replicates, versus approximately 16 and 19 over time.

There are 14 residues in the CDR3. Germline values: CDR1 SGDLS, CDR2 YYNGEE. V gave up 4 bases and J gave up 0 bases; unmatched junction bases: 2. Healthy donors had no documented immune events, such as infections, while sampled. The sample consisted of blood. The chain joins TRBV9 to TRBJ2-3, with 7 bases aligning to TRBD1. This receptor was taken from a person between 18 and 70 years old in good health. The DNA for the CDR3 is TGTGCCAGCAGCAAGGGACAGAGCACAGATACGCAGTATTTT. It encodes CASSKGQSTDTQYF.